Presented here are 14 T cell receptor beta chains from one specimen sequenced in a study of cytomegalovirus exposure and HLA in healthy donors. Primers: 60 Vbeta forward and 13 Jbeta reverse. Libraries were prepared by immunoSEQ multiplex PCR; TCRdb keeps only in-frame clonotypes and omits some of them. Its listing shows about 200,000 clones. Material: PBMCs. Receptor source: a woman between 25 and 40 years old in good health and CMV-seropositive.

The chain employs TRBV19 and TRBJ2-3, with D tentatively TRBD1 (6 bases). Trimming removed 5 bases from V and 0 bases from J, with 15 bases in between. This CDR3 has 16 amino acids. Germline values: CDR1 LNHDA, CDR2 SQIVND (reference sequence). In DNA, the CDR3 is TGTGCCAGTAGTCAACGACAGGCGACTAGCACAGATACGCAGTATTTT. It specifies CASSQRQATSTDTQYF.

The chain recombines TRBV4-3 with TRBJ2-3; D call uncertain. This CDR3 region has 15 residues. Germline values: CDR1 LGHNA, CDR2 YSLEER. The V gene lost 0 bases and the J gene lost 5 bases, with 12 bases spanning the gap. In DNA form, the CDR3 reads TGCGCCAGCAGCCAAGAGAGGAGCCCACGAGATACGCAGTATTTT. It encodes CASSQERSPRDTQYF.

The chain recombines TRBV27 with TRBJ1-5; no reliable D call. CDR3 length: 13 residues. Germline V gene data show CDR1 as MNHEY and CDR2 as SMNVEV (reference sequence). The V end lost 5 bases, the J end lost 6 bases, and 11 bases lay between the germline ends. The CDR3: CASSKKLLQPQHF. CDR3 nucleotide sequence: TGTGCCAGCAGTAAAAAACTCCTTCAGCCCCAGCATTTT.

V gene TRBV2 combines with J gene TRBJ2-1; D perhaps matches TRBD2 (7 bases). The V and J ends lost 5 bases and 4 bases respectively, with 15 bases between them. This CDR3 has 15 residues. Germline V lookup: CDR1 SNHLY, CDR2 FYNNEI. DNA for the CDR3: TGTGCCAGCAGTTCGGGGGCTAGCGGATACAATGAGCAGTTCTTC. Translating gives CASSSGASGYNEQFF.

The CDR3 coding sequence is TGTGCCAGTATGGAAGGAGGAGGGAGCCACGAGCAGTACTTC. Amino acid sequence: CASMEGGGSHEQYF. The chain links TRBV19 to TRBJ2-7; D may be TRBD2 (6 bases). Germline CDR1 is LNHDA and CDR2 is SQIVND (reference sequence). Deletions cut 7 bases from V and 5 bases from J, with 18 bases between. This CDR3 is built from 14 residues. The full variable domain, rest sourced from reference TRBV19 and TRBJ2-7, is DGGITQSPKYLFRKEGQNVTLSCEQNLNHDAMYWYRQDPGQGLRLIYYSQIVNDFQKGDIAEGYSVSREKKESFPLTVTSAQKNPTAFYLCASMEGGGSHEQYFGPGTRLTVT.

To note about this clone: Germline and junction disagree at one end, which may indicate a read error. V and J are TRBV11-2 and TRBJ2-7; D ambiguous. The germline CDR1 and CDR2 sequences are SGHAT and FQNNGV. The CDR3 extends over 12 amino acids. CDR3 nucleotide sequence: TGTGCCAGCAGCTTAGGCGGTAACGAGCAGCACTTC. Protein: CASSLGGNEQHF.

The rearrangement uses TRBV6-5 and TRBJ1-4; perhaps TRBD1 as D (6 bases). CDR3 length: 14 residues. The germline V and J ends were trimmed by 6 bases and 6 bases, with 14 bases remaining between them. The germline V gene encodes CDR1 MNHEY and CDR2 SVGAGI. Here the CDR3 DNA reads TGTGCCAGCAGGGACGGGAAGGGGGATGAAAAACTGTTTTTT. It yields the protein CASRDGKGDEKLFF.

The chain uses TRBV29-1 and TRBJ1-2; D ambiguous. The CDR3 covers 19 residues. V shed 0 bases and J shed 4 bases, with 27 bases lying between them. Germline V gene lookup returns CDR1 SQVTM and CDR2 ANQGSEA. The CDR3 nucleotides read TGCAGCGTTGAAGATTCTGGCCACTTTGGCCCCAGGCAAGGCTATGGCTACACCTTC. Translation gives CSVEDSGHFGPRQGYGYTF.

The rearrangement joins TRBV30 to TRBJ2-3, with 10 bases fitting TRBD2. The CDR3 runs to 15 residues. Germline CDR1 GTSNPN, CDR2 SVGIG (reference sequence). Unmatched junction bases numbered 5, after V lost 1 base and J lost 4 bases. The CDR3 coding sequence is TGTGCCTGGAGTGGCGGACTAGCGGTGCCAGATACGCAGTATTTT. The encoded protein is CAWSGGLAVPDTQYF.

V and J are TRBV11-1 and TRBJ2-7, with TRBD1 matching 7 bases. Losses at the gene ends were 5 bases for V and 0 bases for J; bases not matched to a gene: 10. Germline V gene sequence: CDR1 SGHAT, CDR2 FQDESV (reference sequence). CDR3 length: 16 amino acids. The CDR3 DNA reads TGTGCCAGCAGCCCCCATACAGGGGTTAGCTCCTACGAGCAGTACTTC. Protein product: CASSPHTGVSSYEQYF.

V is TRBV10-3 and J is TRBJ1-2, with D unresolved. CDR1 is ENHRY, CDR2 SYGVKD, per germline. The CDR3 runs to 13 residues. The CDR3 spells CGTSAIQSDGYTF. CDR3 coding DNA: TGTGGCACCAGTGCAATCCAGTCCGATGGCTACACCTTC.

The J gene is TRBJ2-3, the V gene TRBV15, with a possible D match to TRBD2 (6 bases). The V gene lost 8 bases and the J gene lost 2 bases, with 11 bases spanning the gap. Germline V gene sequence: CDR1 LNHNV, CDR2 YYDKDF (reference sequence). The CDR3 is 13 amino acids. CDR3 region: CATGTGVTDTQYF. CDR3 DNA sequence: TGTGCCACCGGTACGGGGGTCACAGATACGCAGTATTTT.

This chain connects TRBV6-1 to TRBJ2-5, with D possibly matching TRBD1 (5 bases). There are 15 residues in the CDR3. CDR1 MNHNS and CDR2 SASEGT come from the germline V gene. Trimming removed 10 bases from V and 7 bases from J, with 25 bases in between. CDR3 residues: CAIQLSSHSRGTQYF. The CDR3 DNA reads TGTGCCATCCAGCTTTCCTCGCACTCTAGGGGGACCCAGTACTTC.

CDR3 in amino acids: CASSESVPYGYTF. The CDR3 DNA reads as TGTGCCAGCAGTGAGTCGGTCCCCTATGGCTACACCTTC. The gene calls are TRBV2 and TRBJ1-2; D unresolved. The germline V and J ends were trimmed by 3 bases and 4 bases, with 9 bases remaining between them. This CDR3 has 13 residues. Germline CDR1 and CDR2: SNHLY and FYNNEI.